This TCR beta chain was found in a study of cytomegalovirus exposure and HLA in healthy donors. Study results and caveats: A later analysis reportedly found fewer N-insertions in an Asian-associated ancestry cluster than the roughly 670-donor mean. Associated with cytomegalovirus, according to the listing, were 150 to 200 TCR beta chains. According to a later analysis, most TCR beta chains associated with CMV appeared HLA-restricted.

CDR1 and CDR2 from the germline V gene are KGHSH and LQKENI. V was clipped by 2 bases and J by 5 bases, with 15 bases between them. This CDR3 is built from 15 residues. As concerns this clone: The antigen remains unidentified.

PCR involved 60 Vbeta and 13 Jbeta primers. Some clones are missing from TCRdb's copy, which holds only in-frame ones; the method was immunoSEQ multiplex PCR. This sample has about 90,000 clones, with 62% found just once. Sequences were obtained from PBMCs. This receptor was identified in a woman younger than 45 in good health and CMV-seropositive. The V and J genes are TRBV18 and TRBJ2-5; no reliable D call. CDR3: CASSPTSGPWETQYF. Here the CDR3 DNA reads TGTGCCAGCTCACCAACCTCGGGTCCGTGGGAGACCCAGTACTTC.